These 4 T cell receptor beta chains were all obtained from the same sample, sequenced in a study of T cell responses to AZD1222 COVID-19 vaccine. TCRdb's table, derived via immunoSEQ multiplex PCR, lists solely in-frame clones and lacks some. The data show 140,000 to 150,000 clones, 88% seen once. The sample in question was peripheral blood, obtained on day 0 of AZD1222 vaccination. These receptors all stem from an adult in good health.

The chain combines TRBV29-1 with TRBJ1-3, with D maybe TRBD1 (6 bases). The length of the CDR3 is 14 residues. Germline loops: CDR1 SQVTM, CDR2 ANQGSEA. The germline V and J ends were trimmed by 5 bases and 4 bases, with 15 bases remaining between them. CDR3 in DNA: TGCAGCGTTATAATGGGGGCCGGAGGAAACACCATATATTTT. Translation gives CSVIMGAGGNTIYF.

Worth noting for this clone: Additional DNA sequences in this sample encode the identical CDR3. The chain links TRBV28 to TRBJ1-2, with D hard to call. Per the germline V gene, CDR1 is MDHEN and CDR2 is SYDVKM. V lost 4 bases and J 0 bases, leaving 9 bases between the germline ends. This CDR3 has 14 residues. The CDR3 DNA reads TGTGCCAGCAGTTCCGGAACCTCTAACTATGGCTACACCTTC. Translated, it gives CASSSGTSNYGYTF.

The CDR3 reads CASSGDRPEVDTQYF. The CDR3 nucleotides read TGCGCCAGCAGCGGGGACAGGCCTGAGGTGGATACGCAGTATTTT. V and J are TRBV5-1 and TRBJ2-3, with 8 bases matching TRBD1. The CDR3 is 15 residues long. Trimming removed 4 bases from V and 6 bases from J; junction bases left unmatched: 10. Germline V gene lookup returns CDR1 SGHRS and CDR2 YFSETQ.

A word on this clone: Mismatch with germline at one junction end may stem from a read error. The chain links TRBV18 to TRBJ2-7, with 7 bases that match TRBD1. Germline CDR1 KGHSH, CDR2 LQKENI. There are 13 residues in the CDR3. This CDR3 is CASSPPDRSEQYF. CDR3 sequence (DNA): TGTGCCAGCTCCCCACCGGACAGGTCCGAGCAGTACTTC. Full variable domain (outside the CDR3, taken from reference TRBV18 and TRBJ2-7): NAGVMQNPRHLVRRRGQEARLRCSPMKGHSHVYWYRQLPEEGLKFMVYLQKENIIDESGMPKERFSAEFPKEGPSILRIQQVVRGDSAAYFCASSPPDRSEQYFGPGTRLTVT.